This T cell receptor (beta chain) was identified in a study of human T cells and chemical hapten exposure. Study-level results: Clustering by CDR3 similarity yielded significantly more large clusters from expanded TCRs than controls.

This CDR3 contains 14 residues. Trimming stripped 5 bases from V and 3 bases from J, with 14 bases between. CDR1 is PRHDT and CDR2 is FYEKMQ in the germline V gene (reference sequence). Documented time point: patch test 1, 2 weeks after DPC sensitization. Treatment defined: therapeutic diphenylcyclopropenone sensitization with weekly scalp DPC. This clonotype was detected many times. Its antigen is still unknown. TCRdb redid the calling of the RACE reads with MiXCR, one entry per CDR3 protein. The data contain just under 350,000 distinct CDR3 sequences, about 7% of them singletons. The V and J genes are TRBV13 and TRBJ2-7; maybe TRBD2 (6 bases). This sequence originates from a woman aged 18-29 years with alopecia areata. Some clones in this sample may be carry-over from other donors' samples. The sequencing used whole blood, collected in connection with sensitization to the hapten diphenylcyclopropenone (DPC). CDR3 coding DNA: TGTGCCAGCAGCCCACCGGGACTGCACTACGAGCAGTACTTC. Translated: CASSPPGLHYEQYF.